This T cell receptor beta chain was retrieved from a study of blood T cells in healthy people across ages (dated by TCRdb to between 2015 and 2016). A note on the overall study: Template switching captured roughly one uniquely barcoded TCR beta cDNA molecule per two T cells in model experiments. Age-related changes in TCR beta repertoire diversity were measured in the study by deep sequencing normalized with unique cDNA molecular identifiers. Four age groups were formed from the donors: young (average roughly 15 years), middle-aged (roughly 38), aged (about 62) and long-lived (about 80). To avoid experimental bias, donors of different ages were randomly spread across the sequencing lanes. For two donors (one aged 18 to 30 and one aged 80 or older), the study analyzed two additional independent replicas of 1 million unique cDNA reads from the same blood draw.

Donors were 30 to 45 systemically healthy Caucasian individuals from Russia aged roughly 6 to 90 years. Each donor gave approximately 9.4 milliliters of peripheral blood, drawn into EDTA-treated Vacutainer tubes. PBMCs were isolated by Ficoll-Paque density-gradient centrifugation, with at least 7 million obtained per sample. Trizol reagent was used to extract total RNA from PBMCs, with at least 5.5 micrograms per sample. The percentages of naive CD45RAhigh/CD27high T cells were determined by flow cytometry on a PBMC aliquot from every donor. Receptor amplification or capture employed 5' RACE. For sequencing, an Illumina HiSeq 2500 was employed. A second about 7 to 11 cycle PCR used a sample-barcoded 5' primer and a J-beta primer mix. A unique molecular identifier was introduced onto each TCR beta cDNA molecule by a template-switch 5' adaptor carrying 12 random nucleotides. At least 3 million CDR3-containing paired-end reads were obtained from each sample. All of the RNA was converted into first-strand cDNA using the Mint cDNA synthesis kit, with a TRBC-specific oligonucleotide serving as the primer. Following uracil-DNA glycosylase treatment, all cDNA underwent a first 18-cycle PCR with the universal primers M1SS and BC2_uni_R. For the original study's pipeline: For normalization, 1 million high-quality reads, each with a distinct molecular identifier, were randomly selected from each sample. Instead of being binned into consensus sequences, reads that shared molecular identifiers were thrown out. MiTCR, with a Q25 quality threshold and the strictest error-elimination algorithm, was used for CDR3 identification, clonotype clustering and error correction. A nonparametric unseen species model using Euler transformation provided a lower-bound estimate of total TCR beta diversity. The public reads were reprocessed in TCRdb via fastp at Q25 and MiXCR, keeping in-frame beta chains. Rows matching on CDR3 protein sequence are summarized as one entry with the most common DNA and genes. TCRdb, not the original authors, processed these V and J calls. The sample includes over 1.5 million distinct CDR3 sequences, with 49% observed a single time. The ten largest clones take up approximately 2% of the sample.

The paper's findings and limits, for the study overall: The long-lived group showed more naive CD4+ T cells, fewer expanded clones and increased TCR diversity than the aged group, suggesting age selection. Observed TCR beta diversity per million T cells fell roughly linearly with age, and a significant reduction was already apparent by age around 40. A strong correlation was found between observed TCR beta diversity and the percentage of naive T cells measured by flow cytometry. Conclusive comparison of naive and antigen-experienced compartments was prevented by the profiling of bulk unsorted PBMCs. The CMV infection status of donors was not known, potentially confounding age-related changes in expanded clonotypes. Estimates of total diversity from one million sequenced T cells were regarded as lower bounds and underestimates.

Taken from cysteine to phenylalanine, the CDR3 has 14 residues. Of the read, only the CDR3 DNA is kept; its 42 bases are in frame from base 1. V was cut back by 6 bases and J by 3 bases, leaving a gap of 16 bases between them. The germline V gene (reference sequence) gives CDR1 as DFQATT and CDR2 as SNEGSKA. Concerning this clonotype: Its antigen remains unidentified. No clone much larger than this one lies a single base away; base qualities are absent.

The TCR comes from a middle-aged woman in good health. The sequence links TRBV20-1 to TRBJ2-3; matching of 7 bases hints at TRBD2 as the D gene. Material for sequencing was blood. The bases read TGCAGTGCATTAAGAGGGGGGGAAACAGATACGCAGTATTTT. This codes for CSALRGGETDTQYF.